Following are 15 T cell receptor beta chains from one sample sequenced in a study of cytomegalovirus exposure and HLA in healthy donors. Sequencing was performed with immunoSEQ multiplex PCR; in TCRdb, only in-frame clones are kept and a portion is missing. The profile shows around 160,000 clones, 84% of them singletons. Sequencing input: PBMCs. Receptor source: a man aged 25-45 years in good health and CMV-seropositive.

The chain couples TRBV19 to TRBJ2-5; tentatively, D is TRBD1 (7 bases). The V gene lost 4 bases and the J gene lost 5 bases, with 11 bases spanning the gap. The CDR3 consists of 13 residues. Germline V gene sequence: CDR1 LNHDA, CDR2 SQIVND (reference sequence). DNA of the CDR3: TGTGCCAGTAGTACACAGGGGAGGGAGACCCAGTACTTC. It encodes CASSTQGRETQYF.

As DNA, the CDR3 is TGTGCCAGCAGCCCGGGACTAGCGGGAGCTCGGAATGAGCAGTTCTTC. It translates to CASSPGLAGARNEQFF. V is TRBV11-3 and J is TRBJ2-1; 14 bases match TRBD2. V lost 5 bases, J lost 7 bases, and 7 bases stayed unmatched. This CDR3 comprises 16 residues. Germline V gives CDR1 SGHNT, CDR2 YENEEA.

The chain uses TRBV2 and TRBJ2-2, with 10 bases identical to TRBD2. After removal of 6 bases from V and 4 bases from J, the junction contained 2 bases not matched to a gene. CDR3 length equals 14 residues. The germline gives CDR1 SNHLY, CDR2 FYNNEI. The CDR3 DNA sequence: TGTGCCAGCAGAGCGGGAGGGCGCACCGGGGAGCTGTTTTTT. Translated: CASRAGGRTGELFF. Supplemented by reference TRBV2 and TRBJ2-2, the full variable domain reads EPEVTQTPSHQVTQMGQEVILRCVPISNHLYFYWYRQILGQKVEFLVSFYNNEISEKSEIFDDQFSVERPDGSNFTLKIRSTKLEDSAMYFCASRAGGRTGELFFGEGSRLTVL.

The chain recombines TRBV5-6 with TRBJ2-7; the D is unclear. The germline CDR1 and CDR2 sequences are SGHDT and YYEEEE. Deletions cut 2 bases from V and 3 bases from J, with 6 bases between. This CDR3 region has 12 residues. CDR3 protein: CASSFLDYEQYF. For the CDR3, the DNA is TGTGCCAGCAGCTTTTTAGACTACGAGCAGTACTTC. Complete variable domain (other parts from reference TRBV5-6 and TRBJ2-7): DAGVTQSPTHLIKTRGQQVTLRCSPKSGHDTVSWYQQALGQGPQFIFQYYEEEERQRGNFPDRFSGHQFPNYSSELNVNALLLGDSALYLCASSFLDYEQYFGPGTRLTVT.

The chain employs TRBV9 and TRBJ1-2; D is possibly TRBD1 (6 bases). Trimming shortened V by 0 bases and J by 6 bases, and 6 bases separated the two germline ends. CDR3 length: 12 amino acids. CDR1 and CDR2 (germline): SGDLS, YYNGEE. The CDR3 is CASSVGQDGYTF. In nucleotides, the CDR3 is TGTGCCAGCAGCGTAGGACAGGATGGCTACACCTTC.

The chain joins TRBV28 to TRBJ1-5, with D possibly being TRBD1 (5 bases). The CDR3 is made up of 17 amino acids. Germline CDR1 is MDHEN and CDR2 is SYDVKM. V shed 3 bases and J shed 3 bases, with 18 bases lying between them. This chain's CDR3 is CASSLGGGIEDNQPQHF. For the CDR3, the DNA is TGTGCCAGCAGTTTGGGGGGAGGGATTGAGGACAATCAGCCCCAGCATTTT.

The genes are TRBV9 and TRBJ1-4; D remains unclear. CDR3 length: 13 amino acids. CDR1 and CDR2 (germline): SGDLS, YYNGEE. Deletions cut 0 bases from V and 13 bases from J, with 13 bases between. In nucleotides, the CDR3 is TGTGCCAGCAGCGTAGCAGATGGGCAAACACTGTTTTTT. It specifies CASSVADGQTLFF.

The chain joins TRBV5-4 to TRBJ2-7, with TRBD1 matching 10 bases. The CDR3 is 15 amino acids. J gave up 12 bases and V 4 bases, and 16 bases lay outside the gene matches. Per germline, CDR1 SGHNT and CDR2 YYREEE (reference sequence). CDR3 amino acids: CASSILGQGHTRGYF. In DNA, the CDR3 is TGTGCCAGCAGCATTCTGGGACAGGGGCACACCAGGGGGTACTTC. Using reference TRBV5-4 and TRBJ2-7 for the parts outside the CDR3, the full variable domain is ETGVTQSPTHLIKTRGQQVTLRCSSQSGHNTVSWYQQALGQGPQFIFQYYREEENGRGNFPPRFSGLQFPNYSSELNVNALELDDSALYLCASSILGQGHTRGYFGPGTRLTVT.

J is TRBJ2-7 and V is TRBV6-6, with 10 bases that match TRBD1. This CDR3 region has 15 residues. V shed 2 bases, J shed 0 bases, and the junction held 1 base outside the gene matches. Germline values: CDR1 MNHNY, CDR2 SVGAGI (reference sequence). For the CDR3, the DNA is TGTGCCAGCAGTTACGACAGGGGGCGCTCCTACGAGCAGTACTTC. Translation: CASSYDRGRSYEQYF.

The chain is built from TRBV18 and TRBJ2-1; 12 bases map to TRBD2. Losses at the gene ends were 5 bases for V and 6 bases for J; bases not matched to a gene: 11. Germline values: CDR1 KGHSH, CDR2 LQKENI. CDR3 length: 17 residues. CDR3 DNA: TGTGCCAGCTCAAGTGTCTCCCTAGCGGGAGGGGTCAATGAGCAGTTCTTC. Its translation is CASSSVSLAGGVNEQFF.

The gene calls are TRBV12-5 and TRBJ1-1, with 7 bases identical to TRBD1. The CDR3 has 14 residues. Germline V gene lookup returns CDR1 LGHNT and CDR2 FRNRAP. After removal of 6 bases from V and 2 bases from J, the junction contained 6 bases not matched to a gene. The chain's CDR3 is CASGVNRGNTEAFF. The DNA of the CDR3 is TGTGCTAGTGGGGTTAACAGGGGAAACACTGAAGCTTTCTTT.

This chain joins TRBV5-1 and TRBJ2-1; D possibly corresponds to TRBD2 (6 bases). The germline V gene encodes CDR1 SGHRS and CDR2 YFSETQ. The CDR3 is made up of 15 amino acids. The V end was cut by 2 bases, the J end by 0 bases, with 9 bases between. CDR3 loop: CASSLNGGSYNEQFF. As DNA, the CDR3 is TGCGCCAGCAGCTTAAACGGGGGCTCCTACAATGAGCAGTTCTTC.

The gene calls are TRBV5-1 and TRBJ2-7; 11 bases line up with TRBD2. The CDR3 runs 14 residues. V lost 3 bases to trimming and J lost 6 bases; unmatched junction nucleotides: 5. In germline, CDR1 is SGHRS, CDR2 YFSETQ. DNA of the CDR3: TGCGCCAGCAGCTCCGGGACTAGCGGACTCGAGCAGTACTTC. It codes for CASSSGTSGLEQYF. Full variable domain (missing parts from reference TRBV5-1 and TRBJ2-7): KAGVTQTPRYLIKTRGQQVTLSCSPISGHRSVSWYQQTPGQGLQFLFEYFSETQRNKGNFPGRFSGRQFSNSRSEMNVSTLELGDSALYLCASSSGTSGLEQYFGPGTRLTVT.

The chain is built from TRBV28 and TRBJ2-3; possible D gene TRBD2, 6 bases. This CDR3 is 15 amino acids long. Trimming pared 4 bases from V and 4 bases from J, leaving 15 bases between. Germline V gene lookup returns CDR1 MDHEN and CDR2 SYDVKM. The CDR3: CASSSRGGKPDTQYF. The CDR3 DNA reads TGTGCCAGCAGTTCCCGTGGCGGGAAACCAGATACGCAGTATTTT.

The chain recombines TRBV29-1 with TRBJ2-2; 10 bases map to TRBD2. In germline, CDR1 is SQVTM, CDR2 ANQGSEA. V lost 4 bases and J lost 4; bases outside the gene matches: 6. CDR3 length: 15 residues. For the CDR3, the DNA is TGCAGCGTTGGGGGTCTAGCGGGGGTCACCGGGGAGCTGTTTTTT. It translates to CSVGGLAGVTGELFF.